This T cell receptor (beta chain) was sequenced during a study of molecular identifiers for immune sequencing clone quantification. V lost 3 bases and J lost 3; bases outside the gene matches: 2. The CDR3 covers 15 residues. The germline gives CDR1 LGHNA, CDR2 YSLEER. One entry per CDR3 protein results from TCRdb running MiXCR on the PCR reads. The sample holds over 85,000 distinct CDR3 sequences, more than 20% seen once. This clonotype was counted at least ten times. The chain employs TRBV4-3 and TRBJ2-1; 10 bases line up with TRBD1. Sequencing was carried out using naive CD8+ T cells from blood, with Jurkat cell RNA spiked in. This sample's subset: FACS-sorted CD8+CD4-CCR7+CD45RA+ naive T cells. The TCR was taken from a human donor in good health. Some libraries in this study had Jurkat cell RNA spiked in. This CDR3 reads CASSQDRGNYNEQFF. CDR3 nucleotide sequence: TGCGCCAGCAGCCAGGACAGGGGGAACTACAATGAGCAGTTCTTC.